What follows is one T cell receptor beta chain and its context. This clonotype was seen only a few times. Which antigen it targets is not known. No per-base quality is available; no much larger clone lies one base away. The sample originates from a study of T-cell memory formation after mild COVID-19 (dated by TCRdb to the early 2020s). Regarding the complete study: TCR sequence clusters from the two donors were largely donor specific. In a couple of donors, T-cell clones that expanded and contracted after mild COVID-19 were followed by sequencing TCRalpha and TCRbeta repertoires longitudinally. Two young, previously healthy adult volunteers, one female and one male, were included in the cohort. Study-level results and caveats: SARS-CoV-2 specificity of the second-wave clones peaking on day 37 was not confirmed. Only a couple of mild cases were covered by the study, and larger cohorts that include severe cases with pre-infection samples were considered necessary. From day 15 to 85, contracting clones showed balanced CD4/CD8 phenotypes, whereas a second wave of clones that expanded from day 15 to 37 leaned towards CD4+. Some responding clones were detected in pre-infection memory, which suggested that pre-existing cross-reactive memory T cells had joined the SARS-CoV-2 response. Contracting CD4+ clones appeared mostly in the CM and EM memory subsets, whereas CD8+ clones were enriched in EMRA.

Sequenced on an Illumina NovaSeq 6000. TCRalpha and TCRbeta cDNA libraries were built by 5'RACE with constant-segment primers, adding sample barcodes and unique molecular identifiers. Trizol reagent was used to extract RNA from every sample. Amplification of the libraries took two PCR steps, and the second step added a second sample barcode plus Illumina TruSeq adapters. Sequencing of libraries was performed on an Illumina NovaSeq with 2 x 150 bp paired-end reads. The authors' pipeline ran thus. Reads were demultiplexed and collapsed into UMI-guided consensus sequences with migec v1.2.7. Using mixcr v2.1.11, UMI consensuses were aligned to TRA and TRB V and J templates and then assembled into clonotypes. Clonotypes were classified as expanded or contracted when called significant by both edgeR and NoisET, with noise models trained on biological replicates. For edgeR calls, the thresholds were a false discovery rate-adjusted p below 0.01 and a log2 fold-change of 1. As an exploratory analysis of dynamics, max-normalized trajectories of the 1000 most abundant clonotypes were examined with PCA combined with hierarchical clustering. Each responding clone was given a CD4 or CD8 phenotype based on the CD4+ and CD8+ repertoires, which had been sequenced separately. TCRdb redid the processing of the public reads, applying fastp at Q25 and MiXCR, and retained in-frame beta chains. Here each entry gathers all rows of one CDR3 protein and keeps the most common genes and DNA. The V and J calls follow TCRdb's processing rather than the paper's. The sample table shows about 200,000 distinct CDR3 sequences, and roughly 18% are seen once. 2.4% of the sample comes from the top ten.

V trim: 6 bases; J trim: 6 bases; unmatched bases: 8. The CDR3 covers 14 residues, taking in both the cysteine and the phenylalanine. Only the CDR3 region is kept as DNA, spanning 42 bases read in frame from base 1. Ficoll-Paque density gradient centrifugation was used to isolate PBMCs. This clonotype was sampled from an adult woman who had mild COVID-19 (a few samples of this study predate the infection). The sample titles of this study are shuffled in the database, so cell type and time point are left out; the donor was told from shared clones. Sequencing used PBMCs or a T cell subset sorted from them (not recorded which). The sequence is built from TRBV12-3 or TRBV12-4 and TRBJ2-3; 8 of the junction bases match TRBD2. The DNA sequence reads TGTGCCAGCAGCCCCCCAGCGGGAGAGGATACGCAGTATTTT. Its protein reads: CASSPPAGEDTQYF.